This passage covers 18 T cell receptor beta chains from one sample sequenced in a study of T cell repertoires in cytomegalovirus infection. One entry per CDR3 protein results from TCRdb running MiXCR on the reads. The sample has 400,000 to 550,000 distinct CDR3 sequences, approximately 10% seen once. The sample was PBMCs. The receptor set was obtained from a human donor in good health (CMV status not recorded). Some clones in this sample may be carry-over from other donors' samples.

This clonotype was counted at least ten times. The genes are TRBV28 and TRBJ2-7; the match to TRBD2 covers 12 bases. Germline V CDR1 and CDR2: MDHEN, SYDVKM. V shed 7 bases and J 4 bases; nucleotides not matched to a gene: 5. The CDR3 spans 14 residues. The CDR3 sequence: CASTRLAGAYEQYF. Here the CDR3 DNA reads TGTGCCAGCACCCGACTAGCGGGAGCTTACGAGCAGTACTTC.

This clonotype was detected many times. The rearrangement joins TRBV27 to TRBJ1-6; D might be TRBD1 (5 bases). There are 15 residues in the CDR3. V shed 6 bases and J shed 0 bases, with 9 bases lying between them. CDR1 and CDR2 (germline): MNHEY, SMNVEV (reference sequence). CDR3 region: CASRAGSSYNSPLHF. CDR3 sequence (DNA): TGTGCCAGCAGAGCAGGGAGCTCCTATAATTCACCCCTCCACTTT.

V and J are TRBV20-1 and TRBJ2-7, with TRBD1 matching 7 bases. CDR1 is DFQATT and CDR2 is SNEGSKA in the germline V gene (reference sequence). V lost 2 bases, J lost 9 bases, and 19 bases stayed unmatched. This CDR3 has 16 residues. CDR3 amino acids: CSARLFSGVDRVVQYF. CDR3 sequence (DNA): TGCAGTGCTAGACTCTTCTCTGGGGTCGACAGGGTGGTGCAGTACTTC.

This clonotype has a count of ten or more. The chain carries TRBV6-6 and TRBJ2-4; no firm D call. CDR1 and CDR2 (germline): MNHNY, SVGAGI (reference sequence). V was pared by 7 bases and J by 9 bases, with 13 bases between. The CDR3 runs 12 residues. The CDR3 DNA is TGTGCCAGCACCGTCAGCCAAGGCATTCAGTACTTC. As protein: CASTVSQGIQYF.

The V and J genes are TRBV19 and TRBJ1-1; the match to TRBD1 covers 9 bases. Trimming at V came to 5 bases and at J to 1 base, leaving 8 bases not matched to a gene. This CDR3 is built from 16 residues. Germline V gene lookup returns CDR1 LNHDA and CDR2 SQIVND (reference sequence). In nucleotides, the CDR3 is TGTGCCAGTAGTCACTCACAGGGGGCGAAGAACACTGAAGCTTTCTTT. Its protein is CASSHSQGAKNTEAFF.

Only a few counts were recorded for this clonotype. This chain links TRBV20-1 with TRBJ1-6, with 8 bases fitting TRBD1. CDR1 DFQATT and CDR2 SNEGSKA come from the germline V gene (reference sequence). J lost 13 bases, V lost 5 bases, and 10 bases had no gene match. The CDR3 is 13 residues long. The chain's CDR3 is CSADRGYGRPLHF. The CDR3 nucleotides are TGCAGTGCTGACAGGGGATACGGTCGTCCCCTCCACTTT.

A remark on this clonotype: A read error may explain this, as a much larger clone is one base away. J is TRBJ2-7 and V is TRBV20-1; D is perhaps TRBD1 (6 bases). The V gene lost 3 bases and the J gene lost 0 bases, with 12 bases spanning the gap. This CDR3 contains 14 residues. Looked up from germline, CDR1 is DFQATT and CDR2 is SNEGSKA (reference sequence). In DNA form, the CDR3 reads TGCAGTGCTAGTGGACAGACAATCTCCTACGAGCAGTACTTC. Amino acid sequence: CSASGQTISYEQYF.

This clonotype has more than one count but fewer than ten. The rearrangement uses TRBV3-1 and TRBJ1-6; no clear D gene. The CDR3 spans 15 residues. The V gene's germline CDR1 is LGHDT and CDR2 YNNKEL (reference sequence). Trimming took 5 bases from V and 0 from J, leaving 8 bases between them. The CDR3 sequence: CASSEGSSYNSPLHF. CDR3 nucleotides: TGTGCCAGCAGCGAAGGGAGCTCCTATAATTCACCCCTCCACTTT.

The sample holds many counts of this clonotype. This chain uses TRBV7-3 with TRBJ2-3; unclear D gene. The ends were cut back, 5 bases at V and 5 bases at J, with 11 bases in the middle. CDR3 size: 13 residues. Germline V gene data show CDR1 as SGHTA and CDR2 as FQGTGA. The CDR3 sequence: CASSPRAEDTQYF. The CDR3, as DNA: TGTGCCAGCAGCCCCCGGGCTGAAGATACGCAGTATTTT.

This chain uses TRBV13 with TRBJ2-7, with D unclear. Looked up from germline, CDR1 is PRHDT and CDR2 is FYEKMQ (reference sequence). Trimming removed 4 bases at V and 5 bases at J, with 9 bases between. The CDR3 runs 12 residues. In nucleotides, the CDR3 is TGTGCCAGCAGCTCGACTCCTCACGAGCAGTACTTC. Translated, it gives CASSSTPHEQYF.

This clonotype turned up a few times. This chain connects TRBV20-1 to TRBJ2-3; D unresolved. Per the germline V gene, CDR1 is DFQATT and CDR2 is SNEGSKA (reference sequence). V lost 3 bases and J 0 bases, leaving 7 bases between the germline ends. There are 13 residues in the CDR3. The CDR3: CSASGSSTDTQYF. The CDR3 bases are TGCAGTGCTAGCGGCTCTAGCACAGATACGCAGTATTTT.

The chain links TRBV11-2 to TRBJ1-1; 8 bases line up with TRBD1. Trimming took 3 bases from V and 5 from J; bases not matched to a gene: 11. CDR1 SGHAT and CDR2 FQNNGV come from the germline V gene. CDR3 size: 16 residues. The CDR3 DNA is TGTGCCAGCAGCTTGTGGGACAGGAGGGGAGTGACTGAAGCTTTCTTT. It yields the protein CASSLWDRRGVTEAFF.

This clonotype was found many times. This rearrangement joins TRBV11-3 to TRBJ2-3; 10 bases align to TRBD2. The germline CDR1 and CDR2 sequences are SGHNT and YENEEA. This CDR3 contains 17 residues. The J segment lost 6 bases and the V segment lost 7 bases, leaving 16 bases of the junction unmatched. The CDR3 protein is CASTLSRVLAGADTQYF. The DNA of the CDR3 is TGTGCCAGCACCCTTAGTAGGGTCCTAGCGGGAGCGGATACGCAGTATTTT.

The table lists this clonotype with many counts. This sequence joins TRBV7-2 and TRBJ2-7, with TRBD1 as a possible D gene (6 bases). The CDR3 has 13 residues. Germline values: CDR1 SGHTA, CDR2 FQGNSA. Between the trimmed V and J ends, which lost 4 bases and 3 bases, there was a span of 10 bases. The CDR3 protein is CASSSTGFYEQYF. The CDR3 coding sequence is TGTGCCAGCAGCTCAACAGGGTTCTACGAGCAGTACTTC. The variable domain in full, with the rest retrieved from reference TRBV7-2 and TRBJ2-7, is GAGVSQSPSNKVTEKGKDVELRCDPISGHTALYWYRQSLGQGLEFLIYFQGNSAPDKSGLPSDRFSAERTGGSVSTLTIQRTQQEDSAVYLCASSSTGFYEQYFGPGTRLTVT.

This clonotype was seen repeatedly, ten times or more. This rearrangement joins TRBV6-5 to TRBJ2-7; 7 bases align to TRBD1. This CDR3 is built from 14 residues. The junction had 7 bases not matched to a gene; V was cut back by 6 bases and J by 2 bases. Germline V gene data show CDR1 as MNHEY and CDR2 as SVGAGI. DNA of the CDR3: TGTGCCAGCAGCAGAACGGGACAGACCTACGAGCAGTACTTC. As protein: CASSRTGQTYEQYF.

This clonotype was picked up many times. The rearrangement links TRBV7-8 to TRBJ2-7; TRBD2 matches 15 bases. Germline V gene lookup returns CDR1 SGHVS and CDR2 FQNEAQ. The CDR3 spans 16 residues. V lost 4 bases, J lost 2 bases, and 3 bases stayed unmatched. The CDR3 DNA sequence: TGTGCCAGCAGCTCCTGGACTAGCGGGGGGGCCTACGAGCAGTACTTC. It encodes CASSSWTSGGAYEQYF.

Ten or more counts support this clonotype. This sequence joins TRBV5-1 and TRBJ2-7; 11 nucleotides line up with TRBD2. Germline V gene sequence: CDR1 SGHRS, CDR2 YFSETQ. The CDR3 has 19 amino acids. J was trimmed by 3 bases and V by 0 bases; bases with no gene match: 14. CDR3 sequence (DNA): TGCGCCAGCAGCTTGGCTCCTAGCGGGAGGTTTAGAAGTTTCTACGAGCAGTACTTC. Residues: CASSLAPSGRFRSFYEQYF. The full variable domain, with the rest looked up from reference TRBV5-1 and TRBJ2-7, is KAGVTQTPRYLIKTRGQQVTLSCSPISGHRSVSWYQQTPGQGLQFLFEYFSETQRNKGNFPGRFSGRQFSNSRSEMNVSTLELGDSALYLCASSLAPSGRFRSFYEQYFGPGTRLTVT.

In this sample, this clonotype turned up many times. The J gene is TRBJ2-4, the V gene TRBV7-2; perhaps TRBD2 as D (5 bases). The ends were cut back, 1 base at V and 7 bases at J, with 14 bases in the middle. The CDR3 consists of 15 residues. Germline V gives CDR1 SGHTA, CDR2 FQGNSA. The CDR3 sequence is CASSLVSGEANIQYF. The DNA for the CDR3 is TGTGCCAGCAGCTTAGTTTCCGGGGAAGCGAACATTCAGTACTTC.